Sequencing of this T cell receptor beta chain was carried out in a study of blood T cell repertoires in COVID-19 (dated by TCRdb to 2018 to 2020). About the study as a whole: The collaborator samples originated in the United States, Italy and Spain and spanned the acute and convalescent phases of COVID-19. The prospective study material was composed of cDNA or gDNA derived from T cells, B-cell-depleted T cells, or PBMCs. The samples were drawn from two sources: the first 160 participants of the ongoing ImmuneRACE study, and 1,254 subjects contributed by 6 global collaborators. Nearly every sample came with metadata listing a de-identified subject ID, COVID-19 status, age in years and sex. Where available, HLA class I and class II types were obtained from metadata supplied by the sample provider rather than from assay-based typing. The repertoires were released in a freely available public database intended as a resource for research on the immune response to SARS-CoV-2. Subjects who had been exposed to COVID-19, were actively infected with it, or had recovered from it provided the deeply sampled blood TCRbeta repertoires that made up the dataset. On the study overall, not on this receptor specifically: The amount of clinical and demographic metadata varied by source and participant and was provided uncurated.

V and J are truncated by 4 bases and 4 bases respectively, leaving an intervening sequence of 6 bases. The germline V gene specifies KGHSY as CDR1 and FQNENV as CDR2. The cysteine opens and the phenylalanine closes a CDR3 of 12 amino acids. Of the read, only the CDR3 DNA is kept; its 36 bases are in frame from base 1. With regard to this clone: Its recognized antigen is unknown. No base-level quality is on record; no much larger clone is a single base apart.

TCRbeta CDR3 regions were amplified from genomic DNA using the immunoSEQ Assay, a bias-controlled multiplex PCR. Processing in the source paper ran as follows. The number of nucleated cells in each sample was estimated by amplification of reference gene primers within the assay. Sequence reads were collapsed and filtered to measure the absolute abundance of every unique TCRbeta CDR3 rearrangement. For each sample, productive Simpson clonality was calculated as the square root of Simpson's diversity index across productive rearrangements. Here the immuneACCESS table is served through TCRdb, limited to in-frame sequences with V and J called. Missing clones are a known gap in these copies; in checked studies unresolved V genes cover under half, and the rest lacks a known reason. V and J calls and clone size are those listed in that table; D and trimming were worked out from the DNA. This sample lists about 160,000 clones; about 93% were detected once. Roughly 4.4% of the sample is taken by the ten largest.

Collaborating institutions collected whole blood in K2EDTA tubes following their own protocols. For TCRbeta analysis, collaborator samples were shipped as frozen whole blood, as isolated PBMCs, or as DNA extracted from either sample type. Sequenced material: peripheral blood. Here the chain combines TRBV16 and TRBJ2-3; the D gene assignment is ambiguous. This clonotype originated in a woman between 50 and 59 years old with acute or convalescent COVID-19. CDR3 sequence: CASSRSPDTQYF. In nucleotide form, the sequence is TGTGCCAGCAGCCGCAGTCCAGATACGCAGTATTTT. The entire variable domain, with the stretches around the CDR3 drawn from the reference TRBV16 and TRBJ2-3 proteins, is GEEVAQTPKHLVRGEGQKAKLYCAPIKGHSYVFWYQQVLKNEFKFLISFQNENVFDETGMPKERFSAKCLPNSPCSLEIQATKLEDSAVYFCASSRSPDTQYFGPGTRLTVL.